Each of the 30 T cell receptor beta chains below was sequenced from the same sample in a study of T cell repertoires in cytomegalovirus infection. In TCRdb, the reads were re-called with MiXCR into one record per CDR3 protein. The sample consists of roughly 990,000 distinct CDR3 sequences, approximately 30% of them appearing once. The antigens of these receptors remain unknown. The sample consisted of cultured CD8+ T cells from PBMCs, taken from culture after CMV antigen stimulation. These receptors were taken from a human donor in good health (CMV status not recorded). Some clones in this sample may be carry-over from other donors' samples.

This clonotype was seen at least ten times. The chain is built from TRBV12-3 or TRBV12-4 and TRBJ2-5, with TRBD2 as a possible D gene (6 bases). V shed 5 bases and J shed 4 bases, with 17 bases lying between them. CDR3 length equals 15 residues. DNA of the CDR3: TGTGCCAGCAGTGGCCCGGGCGGGGCGGGAGAGACCCAGTACTTC. It translates to CASSGPGGAGETQYF.

Details on this clonotype: This clone may be a read error of a much larger clone one base away. The J gene is TRBJ2-1, the V gene TRBV7-2, with D perhaps TRBD1 (6 bases). Per germline, CDR1 SGHTA and CDR2 FQGNSA. The CDR3 is 15 residues long. Trimming removed 4 bases at V and 4 bases at J, with 14 bases between. This CDR3 is CASSSQGDKYNEQFF. The CDR3 nucleotides read TGTGCCAGCAGCTCCCAAGGGGACAAATACAATGAGCAGTTCTTC.

V is TRBV20-1 and J is TRBJ2-1; D is tentatively TRBD1 or TRBD2 (5 bases each). With 1 base removed from V and 15 bases from J, the gap between germline ends came to 16 bases. The length of the CDR3 is 12 residues. CDR1 is DFQATT and CDR2 is SNEGSKA in the germline V gene (reference sequence). The CDR3 DNA reads TGCAGTGCTAGAGCGCCCACTAGGGGTCGGTTCTTC. Its translation is CSARAPTRGRFF.

On this clonotype itself: A read error may be the cause here, since a much bigger clone is one base away. The conserved final phenylalanine or tryptophan is absent from the CDR3, which likely points to a read error. The V gene is TRBV7-2, the J gene TRBJ2-7; D unresolved. There are 13 residues in the CDR3. V was shortened by 4 bases and J by 3 bases, with 10 bases between the two germline ends. Germline V CDR1 and CDR2: SGHTA, FQGNSA. CDR3 nucleotide sequence: TGTGCCAGCAGCTCCTCGACGCTCTACGAGCAGTACGCC. The encoded protein is CASSSSTLYEQYA.

This clonotype was counted ten times or more. The chain has TRBV6-2 or TRBV6-3 and TRBJ2-1; weak D call: TRBD2 (5 bases). CDR1 and CDR2 (germline): MNHEY, SVGEGT. The CDR3 has 14 amino acids. V lost 4 bases, J lost 8 bases, and 15 bases lay in between. CDR3 in DNA: TGTGCCAGCAGTTCCTCCCGCGGGTTGGATGAGCAGTTCTTC. This translates into CASSSSRGLDEQFF.

The chain links TRBV20-1 to TRBJ1-6; D might be TRBD1 (5 bases). This CDR3 contains 16 residues. CDR1 is DFQATT and CDR2 is SNEGSKA in the germline V gene (reference sequence). The V end lost 5 bases, the J end lost 2 bases, and 16 bases lay between the germline ends. CDR3 protein: CSAYSQVVTYNSPLHF. CDR3 DNA sequence: TGCAGTGCTTATTCACAGGTTGTCACCTATAATTCACCCCTCCACTTT.

This clonotype was seen only a few times. This sequence joins TRBV12-3 or TRBV12-4 and TRBJ1-2; D call uncertain. The CDR3 runs to 13 residues. The ends were cut back, 7 bases at V and 9 bases at J, with 18 bases in the middle. CDR3 in amino acids: CASTLPGGPRYTF. DNA for the CDR3: TGTGCCAGCACCCTCCCGGGAGGGCCACGCTACACCTTC.

J is TRBJ1-2 and V is TRBV25-1; no clear D gene. CDR3 length equals 10 residues. CDR1 is MGHDK and CDR2 is SYGVNS in the germline V gene. V lost 8 bases and J lost 6, with 7 bases in between. The CDR3 DNA follows: TGTGCCAGCGAGAGGAATGGCTACACCTTC. Protein product: CASERNGYTF.

The V gene is TRBV27, the J gene TRBJ1-1; D unclear. With 3 bases removed from V and 7 bases from J, the gap between germline ends came to 12 bases. The CDR3 length is 13 residues. The V gene's germline CDR1 is MNHEY and CDR2 SMNVEV (reference sequence). The CDR3 loop is CASSLSRPHEAFF. DNA of the CDR3: TGTGCCAGCAGTTTGAGCAGGCCCCATGAAGCTTTCTTT.

The chain recombines TRBV7-9 with TRBJ2-7, with D possibly called TRBD1 or TRBD2 (5 bases each). V was pared by 5 bases and J by 6 bases, with 20 bases between. The germline V gene encodes CDR1 SEHNR and CDR2 FQNEAQ (reference sequence). This CDR3 is built from 15 residues. CDR3 residues: CASSPDGTDNFEQYF. DNA for the CDR3: TGTGCCAGCAGCCCGGATGGGACGGACAACTTCGAGCAGTACTTC.

The chain links TRBV7-9 to TRBJ2-1, with D tentatively TRBD1 or TRBD2 (6 bases each). Germline loops: CDR1 SEHNR, CDR2 FQNEAQ (reference sequence). The V end was cut by 5 bases, the J end by 1 base, with 15 bases between. The length of the CDR3 is 16 residues. The CDR3 loop is CASSPAEGGSYNEQFF. The CDR3 DNA reads as TGTGCCAGCAGCCCAGCCGAGGGGGGATCCTACAATGAGCAGTTCTTC.

CDR3 sequence (DNA): TGTGCCACCATGAGGCTCGCTGAGCAGTTCTTC. It yields the protein CATMRLAEQFF. The chain couples TRBV27 to TRBJ2-1, with no clear D. The V gene's germline CDR1 is MNHEY and CDR2 SMNVEV (reference sequence). CDR3 length equals 11 residues. The ends were cut back, 10 bases at V and 9 bases at J, with 13 bases in the middle.

This chain uses TRBV11-2 with TRBJ2-7; perhaps D is TRBD1 or TRBD2 (5 bases each). V gave up 5 bases and J gave up 3 bases, with 17 bases separating them. The length of the CDR3 is 15 residues. CDR1 and CDR2 from the germline V gene are SGHAT and FQNNGV. The CDR3 is CASSLRDHELYEQYV. Here the CDR3 DNA reads TGTGCCAGCAGCCTCCGGGACCACGAACTCTACGAGCAGTACGTC.

This rearrangement joins TRBV12-3 or TRBV12-4 to TRBJ1-4; D gene ambiguous. There are 13 residues in the CDR3. The V gene lost 7 bases and the J gene lost 8 bases, with 14 bases spanning the gap. In nucleotides, the CDR3 is TGTGCCAGCACCCGAGGCCTTTGGGAAAAACTGTTTTTT. This translates into CASTRGLWEKLFF.

This chain uses TRBV20-1 with TRBJ2-7; TRBD1 is a possible D gene (6 bases). Trimming left V 4 bases short and J 6 bases short, with 10 bases between. Per germline, CDR1 DFQATT and CDR2 SNEGSKA (reference sequence). The CDR3 consists of 11 residues. CDR3 residues: CSATGAAEQYV. As DNA, the CDR3 is TGCAGTGCTACAGGGGCAGCCGAGCAGTACGTC.

This clonotype was observed a handful of times. The chain is built from TRBV29-1 and TRBJ1-4; D unresolved. The ends were cut back, 0 bases at V and 7 bases at J, with 24 bases in the middle. This CDR3 has 18 residues. Looked up from germline, CDR1 is SQVTM and CDR2 is ANQGSEA. The CDR3, as DNA: TGCAGCGTTGAAGATTCCGCCGGCCCGGTTCGTCCGTCTGAAAAACTGTTTTTT. Translation gives CSVEDSAGPVRPSEKLFF.

This chain uses TRBV7-9 with TRBJ2-3; maybe TRBD1 (6 bases). Germline CDR1 and CDR2: SEHNR and FQNEAQ (reference sequence). V was trimmed by 7 bases and J by 0 bases, leaving 14 bases between them. The CDR3 extends over 15 amino acids. The CDR3 nucleotides read TGTGCCAGCATCTATACAGGGCTCAGCACAGATACGCAGTATTTT. Protein: CASIYTGLSTDTQYF.

V is TRBV6-1 and J is TRBJ2-5, with a tentative D call TRBD2 (5 bases). Germline lookup yields CDR1 MNHNS and CDR2 SASEGT. V lost 1 base, J lost 1 base, and 19 bases lay in between. The CDR3 is made up of 18 amino acids. For the CDR3, the DNA is TGTGCCAGCAGTGAAGGGAGAGGGCCTCAGATACTCCAAGAGACCCAGTACTTC. Amino acid sequence: CASSEGRGPQILQETQYF.

This clonotype was detected ten times or more. CDR3 amino acids: CASSVGTSYQETQYF. CDR3 bases: TGTGCCAGCAGCGTGGGAACGAGTTATCAAGAGACCCAGTACTTC. This chain uses TRBV6-1 with TRBJ2-5; D not resolved. Trimming cost V 6 bases and J 2 bases, with 16 bases left between them. In germline, CDR1 is MNHNS, CDR2 SASEGT. This CDR3 is 15 amino acids long.

The chain carries TRBV6-1 and TRBJ1-5; D possibly corresponds to TRBD1 (6 bases). The CDR3 loop spans 15 amino acids. The V end was cut by 6 bases, the J end by 3 bases, with 15 bases between. Germline lookup yields CDR1 MNHNS and CDR2 SASEGT. The CDR3 DNA reads TGTGCCAGCAGCCCTGATGACAGGACCAATCAGCCCCAGCATTTT. This encodes CASSPDDRTNQPQHF.

The genes are TRBV9 and TRBJ2-2; TRBD1 is a possible D gene (5 bases). CDR3 length equals 16 residues. Trimming pared 2 bases from V and 3 bases from J, leaving 14 bases between. The germline V gene encodes CDR1 SGDLS and CDR2 YYNGEE. The CDR3 DNA reads as TGTGCCAGCAGCGTTAACAGGCATAGGGACACCGGGGAGCTGTTTTTT. It specifies CASSVNRHRDTGELFF.

A word on this clonotype: No conserved phenylalanine or tryptophan is present at the end of the CDR3, so a read error is the likely explanation. V gene TRBV7-6 combines with J gene TRBJ2-3; 8 bases are shared with TRBD1. The trim removed 4 bases at V and 2 bases at J, leaving 11 bases unmatched. The germline V gene encodes CDR1 SGHVS and CDR2 FNYEAQ. The CDR3 is 17 residues long. This CDR3 reads CASSYAGGPGATDTQYS. The CDR3 DNA is TGTGCCAGCAGCTACGCAGGGGGCCCGGGTGCCACAGATACGCAGTATTCT.

This clonotype was recorded at least ten times. The chain combines TRBV9 with TRBJ1-1, with D unclear. With 0 bases removed from V and 3 bases from J, the gap between germline ends came to 6 bases. The CDR3 has 13 residues. Germline V lookup: CDR1 SGDLS, CDR2 YYNGEE. CDR3 DNA sequence: TGTGCCAGCAGCGTAGGAGGGTACACTGAAGCTTTCTTT. Translation gives CASSVGGYTEAFF. The variable domain in full, with the rest retrieved from reference TRBV9 and TRBJ1-1, is DSGVTQTPKHLITATGQRVTLRCSPRSGDLSVYWYQQSLDQGLQFLIQYYNGEERAKGNILERFSAQQFPDLHSELNLSSLELGDSALYFCASSVGGYTEAFFGQGTRLTVV.

This chain uses TRBV4-3 with TRBJ1-1, with a weak D call TRBD1 (6 bases). Trimming removed 0 bases at V and 11 bases at J, with 16 bases between. Germline CDR1 reads LGHNA; CDR2 reads YSLEER. The CDR3 spans 14 residues. The CDR3: CASSQEIQGQLAFF. CDR3 DNA sequence: TGCGCCAGCAGCCAAGAAATTCAGGGACAATTGGCTTTCTTT.

The chain has TRBV5-5 and TRBJ2-7; 13 bases fit TRBD2. Germline CDR1 reads SGHKS; CDR2 reads YYEKEE (reference sequence). CDR3 length equals 15 residues. V lost 0 bases to trimming and J lost 5 bases; unmatched junction nucleotides: 2. As DNA, the CDR3 is TGTGCCAGCAGCTTGGGGACTAGCGGGGGCCACGAGCAGTACTTC. It translates to CASSLGTSGGHEQYF.

The rearrangement links TRBV6-5 to TRBJ2-1; 9 bases are a match to TRBD2. CDR1 and CDR2 (germline): MNHEY, SVGAGI. This CDR3 has 17 residues. Trimming at V came to 0 bases and at J to 5 bases, leaving 8 bases not matched to a gene. The CDR3 DNA is TGTGCCAGCAGTTACTCGAAAGGCGGGGGGGCGAACAATGAGCAGTTCTTC. Translation: CASSYSKGGGANNEQFF.

The chain joins TRBV24-1 to TRBJ1-4; 7 positions match TRBD1. Germline V gives CDR1 KGHDR, CDR2 SFDVKD. The V and J ends lost 0 bases and 0 bases, in that order; junction bases with no gene match: 12. CDR3 size: 20 residues. CDR3 bases: TGTGCCACCAGTGATTTGCGCGGGGACAGACACCTTGCAACTAATGAAAAACTGTTTTTT. Translated, it gives CATSDLRGDRHLATNEKLFF.

The chain recombines TRBV6-6 with TRBJ2-7; the D call may be TRBD1 or TRBD2 (5 bases each). The germline V gene encodes CDR1 MNHNY and CDR2 SVGAGI (reference sequence). The CDR3 is 16 residues long. CDR3 nucleotide sequence: TGTGCCAGATCCGGGACGGCACATAATCTCTCCTACAAGCAGTACGTC. Translated, it gives CARSGTAHNLSYKQYV.

This chain uses TRBV20-1 with TRBJ2-7; TRBD2 might be the D (6 bases). Per the germline V gene, CDR1 is DFQATT and CDR2 is SNEGSKA (reference sequence). The CDR3 spans 13 residues. V lost 6 bases, J lost 2 bases, and 14 bases lay in between. The CDR3 region has the DNA TGCAGTGCGCCGGGGGTTGGGCCCTACGAGCAGTACTTC. It encodes CSAPGVGPYEQYF.

The table lists this clonotype with many counts. The V and J genes are TRBV7-2 and TRBJ2-4; weak D call: TRBD1 (5 bases). Trimming removed 0 bases at V and 2 bases at J, with 17 bases between. The CDR3 loop spans 18 amino acids. Looked up from germline, CDR1 is SGHTA and CDR2 is FQGNSA. As DNA, the CDR3 is TGTGCCAGCAGCTTAGCGGTGGGGCAGGGTTTGCCCAAAAACATTCAGTACTTC. Its translation: CASSLAVGQGLPKNIQYF.